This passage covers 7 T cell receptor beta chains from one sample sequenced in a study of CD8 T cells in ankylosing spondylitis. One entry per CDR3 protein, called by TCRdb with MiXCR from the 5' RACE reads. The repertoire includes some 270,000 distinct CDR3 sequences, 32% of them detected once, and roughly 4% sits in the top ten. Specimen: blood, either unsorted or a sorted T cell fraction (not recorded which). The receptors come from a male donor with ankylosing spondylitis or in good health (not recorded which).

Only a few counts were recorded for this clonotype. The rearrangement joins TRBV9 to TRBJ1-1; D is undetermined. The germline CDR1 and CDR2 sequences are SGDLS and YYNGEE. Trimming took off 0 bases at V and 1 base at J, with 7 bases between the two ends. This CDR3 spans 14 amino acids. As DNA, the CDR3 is TGTGCCAGCAGCGTAGACCCCAAGAACACTGAAGCTTTCTTT. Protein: CASSVDPKNTEAFF.

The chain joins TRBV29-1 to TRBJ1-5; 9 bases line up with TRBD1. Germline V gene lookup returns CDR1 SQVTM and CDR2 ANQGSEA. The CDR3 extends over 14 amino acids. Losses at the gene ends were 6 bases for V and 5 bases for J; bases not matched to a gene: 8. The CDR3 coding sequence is TGCAGCGTGCGAGACAGGGGGGGGGATCAGCCCCAGCATTTT. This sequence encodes CSVRDRGGDQPQHF.

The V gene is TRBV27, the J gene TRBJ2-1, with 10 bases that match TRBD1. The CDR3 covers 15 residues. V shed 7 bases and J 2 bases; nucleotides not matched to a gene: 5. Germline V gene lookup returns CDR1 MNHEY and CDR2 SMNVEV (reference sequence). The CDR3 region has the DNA TGTGCCAGCACTGAGACAGGGGGCGCCTACAATGAGCAGTTCTTC. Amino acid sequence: CASTETGGAYNEQFF.

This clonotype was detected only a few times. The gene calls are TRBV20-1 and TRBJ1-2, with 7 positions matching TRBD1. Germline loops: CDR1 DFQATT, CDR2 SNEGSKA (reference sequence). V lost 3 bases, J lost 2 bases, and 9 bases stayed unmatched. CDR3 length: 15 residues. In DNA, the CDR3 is TGCAGTGCTAGCACCCCGGGACAGACCAACTATGGCTACACCTTC. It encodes CSASTPGQTNYGYTF.

CDR3 sequence reads: CASTDGLWLAGELFF. The CDR3, as DNA: TGTGCCAGCACCGATGGACTATGGCTGGCCGGGGAGCTGTTTTTT. The rearrangement joins TRBV6-1 to TRBJ2-2; TRBD2 might be the D (6 bases). The CDR3 is 15 residues long. Germline-derived CDR1 and CDR2 are MNHNS and SASEGT. V was trimmed by 7 bases and J by 6 bases, leaving 18 bases between them.

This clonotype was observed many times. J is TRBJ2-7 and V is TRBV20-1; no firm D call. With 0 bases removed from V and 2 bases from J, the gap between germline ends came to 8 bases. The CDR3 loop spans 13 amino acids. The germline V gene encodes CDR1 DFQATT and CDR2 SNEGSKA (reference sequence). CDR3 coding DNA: TGCAGTGCTAGAGAGGCTGGAACCTACGAGCAGTACTTC. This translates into CSAREAGTYEQYF.

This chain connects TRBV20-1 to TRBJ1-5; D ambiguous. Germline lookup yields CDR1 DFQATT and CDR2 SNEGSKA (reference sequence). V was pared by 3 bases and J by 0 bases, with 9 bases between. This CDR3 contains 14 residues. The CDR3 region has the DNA TGCAGTGCTAGTCAGAAGCCTAGCAATCAGCCCCAGCATTTT. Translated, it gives CSASQKPSNQPQHF.